The 20 T cell receptor beta chains reported below all come from one sample, sequenced in a study of PD-1 blockade in classical Hodgkin lymphoma. Sequencing used immunoSEQ multiplex PCR; TCRdb keeps in-frame clones, though not all of them. The repertoire holds roughly 50,000 clones, with roughly nine tenths as singletons. Specified time point: cycle 4 day 1 (C4D1), after 6 weeks of nivolumab. Following autologous stem cell transplantation, relapse occurred in every patient, and exposure to brentuximab vedotin varied. Sequenced here: peripheral blood mononuclear cells (PBMCs), sampled before the fourth cycle of nivolumab. All receptors derive from a human donor with classical Hodgkin lymphoma.

The V call is TRBV30, the J call TRBJ2-7; perhaps TRBD1 as D (6 bases). CDR3 length: 13 residues. V lost 2 bases, J lost 3 bases, and 11 bases lay in between. The V gene's germline CDR1 is GTSNPN and CDR2 SVGIG (reference sequence). The CDR3 DNA is TGTGCCTGGAGTCGACAGGCGATCTACGAGCAGTACTTC. Translating gives CAWSRQAIYEQYF.

The chain joins TRBV4-1 to TRBJ2-1, with 8 positions matching TRBD2. CDR1 is MGHRA and CDR2 is YSYEKL in the germline V gene. The CDR3 covers 16 residues. The J segment lost 0 bases and the V segment lost 1 base, leaving 2 bases of the junction unmatched. The CDR3 nucleotides are TGCGCCAGCAGCCAAGTAGCGGGGCGCTCCTACAATGAGCAGTTCTTC. Protein product: CASSQVAGRSYNEQFF.

The chain has TRBV7-9 and TRBJ2-7; 7 bases map to TRBD1. The germline CDR1 and CDR2 sequences are SEHNR and FQNEAQ (reference sequence). Trimming at V came to 3 bases and at J to 6 bases, leaving 8 bases not matched to a gene. CDR3 length: 14 residues. The CDR3 region is CASSLAGTVGEQYF. The CDR3 DNA is TGTGCCAGCAGCTTGGCCGGGACAGTCGGCGAGCAGTACTTC.

The rearrangement joins TRBV6-6 to TRBJ2-7; 10 bases line up with TRBD1. V gave up 4 bases and J gave up 0 bases; unmatched junction bases: 6. The CDR3 has 16 residues. Germline V gene sequence: CDR1 MNHNY, CDR2 SVGAGI (reference sequence). Written as DNA, the CDR3 is TGTGCCAGCAGTTTCCCTCGGACAGGGGGCTCCTACGAGCAGTACTTC. It specifies CASSFPRTGGSYEQYF.

The chain links TRBV29-1 to TRBJ2-1; no clear D gene. This CDR3 spans 11 amino acids. Germline V gene sequence: CDR1 SQVTM, CDR2 ANQGSEA. V lost 6 bases, J lost 6 bases, and 9 bases lay in between. CDR3 loop: CSVWMGNEQFF. In nucleotides, the CDR3 is TGCAGCGTCTGGATGGGCAATGAGCAGTTCTTC.

J is TRBJ2-5 and V is TRBV5-1, with 13 bases identical to TRBD2. Germline V gene lookup returns CDR1 SGHRS and CDR2 YFSETQ. The CDR3 extends over 17 amino acids. V trimming: 0 bases; J trimming: 6 bases; junction bases outside the gene matches: 8. DNA for the CDR3: TGCGCCAGCAGCTTGGATACTAGCGGGGGGGCCGCGAAGACCCAGTACTTC. Translated: CASSLDTSGGAAKTQYF.

V is TRBV10-3 and J is TRBJ2-6; 7 positions match TRBD2. Looked up from germline, CDR1 is ENHRY and CDR2 is SYGVKD. V shed 0 bases, J shed 15 bases, and the junction held 11 bases outside the gene matches. The CDR3 is made up of 15 amino acids. The CDR3 bases are TGTGCCATCAGTGAGTCGCGGCAGGGCGGGGGAGGCCTGACTTTC. The encoded protein is CAISESRQGGGGLTF.

The V gene is TRBV19, the J gene TRBJ1-6, with TRBD1 identical over 8 bases. The CDR3 contains 14 residues. The germline V gene has CDR1 LNHDA and CDR2 SQIVND (reference sequence). V trimming: 7 bases; J trimming: 8 bases; junction bases outside the gene matches: 7. The DNA for the CDR3 is TGTGCCAGTACTGAAGGACAGGGAGATTCACCCCTCCACTTT. Its protein is CASTEGQGDSPLHF.

This chain uses TRBV5-5 with TRBJ2-7; the D call may be TRBD1 or TRBD2 (6 bases each). The CDR3 sequence is 15 residues long. The germline V gene has CDR1 SGHKS and CDR2 YYEKEE (reference sequence). Trimming pared 2 bases from V and 4 bases from J, leaving 16 bases between. The CDR3 DNA follows: TGTGCCAGCAGCTTTCTTGGGGGCGCGGGGTACGAGCAGTACTTC. This translates into CASSFLGGAGYEQYF. Full variable domain (missing parts from reference TRBV5-5 and TRBJ2-7): DAGVTQSPTHLIKTRGQQVTLRCSPISGHKSVSWYQQVLGQGPQFIFQYYEKEERGRGNFPDRFSARQFPNYSSELNVNALLLGDSALYLCASSFLGGAGYEQYFGPGTRLTVT.

The chain employs TRBV7-3 and TRBJ2-3; TRBD1 agrees at 11 bases. The CDR3 is made up of 15 amino acids. Germline CDR1 SGHTA, CDR2 FQGTGA. V shed 4 bases and J 3 bases; nucleotides not matched to a gene: 3. The CDR3 DNA follows: TGTGCCAGCAGCTCCGGACAGGGGGCAACAGATACGCAGTATTTT. This codes for CASSSGQGATDTQYF.

The chain carries TRBV7-9 and TRBJ1-3; D call uncertain. The length of the CDR3 is 16 residues. The germline CDR1 and CDR2 sequences are SEHNR and FQNEAQ (reference sequence). The ends were cut back, 4 bases at V and 0 bases at J, with 13 bases in the middle. The CDR3 reads CASSYSGPTSGNTIYF. The CDR3 DNA sequence: TGTGCCAGCAGCTACAGTGGCCCCACCTCTGGAAACACCATATATTTT.

The chain combines TRBV5-1 with TRBJ2-3; 7 bases are shared with TRBD1. The CDR3 contains 17 residues. The V gene's germline CDR1 is SGHRS and CDR2 YFSETQ. Trimming removed 6 bases from V and 0 bases from J; junction bases left unmatched: 13. CDR3: CASKGQATFSSTDTQYF. Here the CDR3 DNA reads TGCGCCAGCAAAGGACAGGCGACCTTTTCTAGCACAGATACGCAGTATTTT.

As DNA, the CDR3 is TGTGCCAGCAGTGCTCAGGGTTACGAGCAGTACTTC. Translation: CASSAQGYEQYF. J is TRBJ2-7 and V is TRBV2; TRBD1 is a possible D gene (5 bases). The CDR3 is made up of 12 amino acids. The germline CDR1 and CDR2 sequences are SNHLY and FYNNEI. V gave up 4 bases and J gave up 4 bases, with 8 bases separating them.

The genes are TRBV27 and TRBJ2-1; weak D call: TRBD1 (5 bases). This CDR3 region has 15 residues. Between the trimmed V and J ends, which lost 3 bases and 1 base, there was a span of 10 bases. Per the germline V gene, CDR1 is MNHEY and CDR2 is SMNVEV (reference sequence). The CDR3 coding sequence is TGTGCCAGCAGTTTCGGGCAGGGATCCTACAATGAGCAGTTCTTC. Its translation is CASSFGQGSYNEQFF.

This chain uses TRBV7-2 with TRBJ1-2, with D tentatively TRBD1 (5 bases). The V end was cut by 1 base, the J end by 7 bases, with 16 bases between. This CDR3 contains 15 residues. The germline gives CDR1 SGHTA, CDR2 FQGNSA. The DNA of the CDR3 is TGTGCCAGCAGCTTAGGTATCAGGGCTACCGTTGGCTACACCTTC. Protein: CASSLGIRATVGYTF.

This clone was seen only a few times. The chain uses TRBV5-1 and TRBJ2-2; D remains unclear. The germline V and J ends were trimmed by 0 bases and 5 bases, with 14 bases remaining between them. CDR1 and CDR2 (germline): SGHRS, YFSETQ. This CDR3 is built from 16 residues. CDR3 protein: CASSLGNRIPTGELFF. The CDR3 bases are TGCGCCAGCAGCTTGGGAAACCGGATACCAACCGGGGAGCTGTTTTTT.

This clone was recorded once. The rearrangement joins TRBV27 to TRBJ2-5; D possibly matches TRBD1 or TRBD2 (5 bases each). V was cut by 2 bases and J by 7 bases, with 20 bases left in between. The CDR3 loop spans 16 amino acids. CDR1 is MNHEY, CDR2 SMNVEV, per germline (reference sequence). The CDR3 is CASSLGTGPQRGTQYF. The CDR3 DNA reads TGTGCCAGCAGTTTAGGCACAGGCCCACAGAGGGGGACCCAGTACTTC.

The CDR3 coding sequence is TGTGCCAGCAGCTCAGGGACCTATGGCTACACCTTC. This sequence encodes CASSSGTYGYTF. The chain couples TRBV7-6 to TRBJ1-2; the D gene is possibly TRBD1 (5 bases). The germline V gene encodes CDR1 SGHVS and CDR2 FNYEAQ. Deletions cut 4 bases from V and 4 bases from J, with 7 bases between. This CDR3 region has 12 residues.

The chain has TRBV18 and TRBJ2-7; 8 nucleotides line up with TRBD1. V shed 3 bases, J shed 2 bases, and the junction held 3 bases outside the gene matches. CDR1 KGHSH and CDR2 LQKENI come from the germline V gene. The CDR3 sequence is 14 residues long. The DNA of the CDR3 is TGTGCCAGCTCACCGGGACAGGCCACCTACGAGCAGTACTTC. Protein product: CASSPGQATYEQYF.

V and J are TRBV14 and TRBJ2-1; D unclear. The CDR3 is 14 residues long. V was trimmed by 1 base and J by 5 bases, leaving 9 bases between them. CDR1 and CDR2 (germline): SGHDN, FVKESK. This CDR3 reads CASSQARWDNEQFF. In DNA form, the CDR3 reads TGTGCCAGCAGCCAAGCACGTTGGGACAATGAGCAGTTCTTC.